Listed below are T cell receptor beta chains from one sample, sequenced in a study of blood T cells in healthy people across ages. One entry per CDR3 protein results from TCRdb running MiXCR on the 5' RACE reads. The sample includes about 930,000 distinct CDR3 sequences, around 29% of them seen just once. These sequences were also reported in another study, on T cells of mothers and their children.

Sequenced input: blood. The origin of the receptors is a woman in her thirties or forties in good health. The CDR3 runs from the conserved cysteine through the conserved F or W. A D gene is named only where the DNA matches it firmly. Clone size is stated in some rows and not others, as once, few, many or a class when expanded.

>TRBJ2-5|.|TRBD1|TRBV19
TGTGCCACCCATCCGGGACAGGGTGGTAGGACCCAGTACTTC
CATHPGQGGRTQYF
>TRBJ1-1|few|.|TRBV28
TGTGCCAGCATTATTTCCGGGGGAAGGACTGAAGCTTTCTTT
CASIISGGRTEAFF
>TRBJ2-1|few|.|TRBV12-3/TRBV12-4
TGTGCCAGCAGCCCGGGACCTCGCTACAATGAGCAGTTCTTC
CASSPGPRYNEQFF
>TRBJ2-1|.|.|TRBV11-2
TGTGCCAGCAGCCAGGACCAAAATGAGCAGTTCTTC
CASSQDQNEQFF
>TRBJ1-6|few|.|TRBV23-1
TGCGCCAGCAGCCTACGAGGGGCGAGCCCACTTTGTCCACCCCTCCACTTT
CASSLRGASPLCPPLHF
>TRBJ1-2|.|TRBD1|TRBV7-9
TGTGCCAGCACCGAACAGGACAGGGTGGATGGCTACACCTTC
CASTEQDRVDGYTF
>TRBJ2-5|.|TRBD1|TRBV7-2
TGTGCCAGCAGCCCGACAGGGGTATTCCAAGAGACCCAGTACTTC
CASSPTGVFQETQYF
>TRBJ2-3|.|TRBD1|TRBV13
TGTGCCAGCAGCTTCTGGGGAACAGGGGACGCAGATACGCAGTATTTT
CASSFWGTGDADTQYF
>TRBJ2-1|.|TRBD2|TRBV7-7
TGTGCTAGCAGCCAAGGACTAGCGGGTGAGACCCAGTTCTTC
CASSQGLAGETQFF
>TRBJ1-2|few|.|TRBV2
TGTGCCAGCAGTGAGGCGTTTTCCTACACCTTC
CASSEAFSYTF
>TRBJ2-3|many|TRBD2|TRBV20-1
TGCAGTGCTGAGATCCCTAGCGGTTACACAGATACGCAGTATTTT
CSAEIPSGYTDTQYF
>TRBJ1-3|.|.|TRBV14
TGTGCCAGCAGCCCGATGGGCGCCCCAAACACCATATATTTT
CASSPMGAPNTIYF
>TRBJ1-2|.|.|TRBV2
TGTGCCAGCAGTGATCATCAGGGCTCGACCTATGGCTACACCTTC
CASSDHQGSTYGYTF
>TRBJ1-6|many|.|TRBV7-2
TGTGCCAGCAGCCCCCCGGGCATGGATAATTCACCTCTCCACTTT
CASSPPGMDNSPLHF